A single sample gave rise to the 28 T cell receptor beta chains below, sequenced in a study of T cell responses to AZD1222 COVID-19 vaccine. Sequencing used immunoSEQ multiplex PCR; TCRdb keeps in-frame clones, though not all of them. The sample shows 90,000 to 100,000 clones, about 81% of them seen only once. The sequencing used peripheral blood, collected 28 days after the second AZD1222 dose. The source of these receptors is an adult who received the AZD1222 COVID-19 vaccine.

The chain carries TRBV19 and TRBJ1-4; D might be TRBD1 (5 bases). Germline CDR1 LNHDA, CDR2 SQIVND (reference sequence). With 3 bases removed from V and 0 bases from J, the gap between germline ends came to 14 bases. This CDR3 has 17 residues. The CDR3 sequence: CASSIPGAYATNEKLFF. CDR3 coding DNA: TGTGCCAGTAGTATCCCCGGGGCCTATGCAACTAATGAAAAACTGTTTTTT.

The gene calls are TRBV5-5 and TRBJ2-7, with 12 bases fitting TRBD2. The junction had 5 bases not matched to a gene; V was cut back by 4 bases and J by 3 bases. The CDR3 extends over 15 amino acids. The germline V gene has CDR1 SGHKS and CDR2 YYEKEE (reference sequence). CDR3 bases: TGTGCCAGCAGCATTGGACTAGCGGGATACTACGAGCAGTACTTC. The encoded protein is CASSIGLAGYYEQYF. Full variable domain (outside the CDR3, taken from reference TRBV5-5 and TRBJ2-7): DAGVTQSPTHLIKTRGQQVTLRCSPISGHKSVSWYQQVLGQGPQFIFQYYEKEERGRGNFPDRFSARQFPNYSSELNVNALLLGDSALYLCASSIGLAGYYEQYFGPGTRLTVT.

This chain links TRBV19 with TRBJ2-3; D gene ambiguous. The germline gives CDR1 LNHDA, CDR2 SQIVND (reference sequence). The CDR3 is 17 residues long. V shed 2 bases and J shed 1 base, with 16 bases lying between them. CDR3 amino acids: CASSITPDTAGTDTQYF. Here the CDR3 DNA reads TGTGCCAGTAGTATAACGCCAGACACGGCAGGCACAGATACGCAGTATTTT.

The chain couples TRBV11-1 to TRBJ2-7; TRBD2 aligns across 10 bases. CDR3 length equals 15 residues. The V and J ends lost 7 bases and 7 bases, in that order; junction bases with no gene match: 13. Looked up from germline, CDR1 is SGHAT and CDR2 is FQDESV (reference sequence). CDR3 sequence (DNA): TGTGCCAGCACCCCCGGAGCGGGAGGGCCGGGGGAGCAGTACTTC. This translates into CASTPGAGGPGEQYF. Full variable domain (outside the CDR3, taken from reference TRBV11-1 and TRBJ2-7): EAEVAQSPRYKITEKSQAVAFWCDPISGHATLYWYRQILGQGPELLVQFQDESVVDDSQLPKDRFSAERLKGVDSTLKIQPAELGDSAMYLCASTPGAGGPGEQYFGPGTRLTVT.

The chain uses TRBV7-2 and TRBJ2-1; 8 bases agree with TRBD2. V shed 5 bases, J shed 3 bases, and the junction held 9 bases outside the gene matches. This CDR3 has 16 amino acids. The germline CDR1 and CDR2 sequences are SGHTA and FQGNSA. The CDR3 loop reads CASSPRRLAGYNEQFF. The CDR3 coding sequence is TGTGCCAGCAGCCCCCGGCGCCTAGCGGGCTACAATGAGCAGTTCTTC.

The rearrangement links TRBV5-1 to TRBJ1-4, with 7 bases matching TRBD1. This CDR3 comprises 14 residues. The trim removed 3 bases at V and 8 bases at J, leaving 7 bases unmatched. Looked up from germline, CDR1 is SGHRS and CDR2 is YFSETQ. In DNA, the CDR3 is TGCGCCAGCAGCTCCGGACAGGTTCGAGAAAAACTGTTTTTT. Its protein is CASSSGQVREKLFF.

The chain recombines TRBV7-2 with TRBJ2-7; maybe TRBD2 (6 bases). The CDR3 is 15 amino acids. V lost 1 base and J 2 bases, leaving 12 bases between the germline ends. Germline V gene sequence: CDR1 SGHTA, CDR2 FQGNSA. The CDR3 DNA is TGTGCCAGCAGCTTAGATTCCGGGAGCACCTACGAGCAGTACTTC. It translates to CASSLDSGSTYEQYF.

The CDR3 sequence is CASSDRQEVWGYTF. The CDR3 coding sequence is TGTGCCAGCAGTGATCGACAGGAGGTATGGGGCTACACCTTC. The chain carries TRBV6-1 and TRBJ1-2; possibly TRBD1 for D (6 bases). In germline, CDR1 is MNHNS, CDR2 SASEGT. Trimming pared 3 bases from V and 8 bases from J, leaving 16 bases between. This CDR3 is 14 amino acids long.

The genes are TRBV7-9 and TRBJ2-1, with D unclear. The germline V gene encodes CDR1 SEHNR and CDR2 FQNEAQ (reference sequence). This CDR3 has 15 amino acids. The ends were cut back, 1 base at V and 2 bases at J, with 9 bases in the middle. Written as DNA, the CDR3 is TGTGCCAGCAGCTTAGTTGGGCAAACCTACAATGAGCAGTTCTTC. Residues: CASSLVGQTYNEQFF.

This clone was observed a single time. The chain has TRBV19 and TRBJ2-7, with 7 nucleotides matching TRBD1. From germline, CDR1 is LNHDA and CDR2 SQIVND (reference sequence). The CDR3 spans 14 residues. Unmatched junction bases numbered 4, after V lost 2 bases and J lost 3 bases. This chain's CDR3 is CASSIKGADYEQYF. For the CDR3, the DNA is TGTGCCAGTAGTATAAAGGGGGCAGACTACGAGCAGTACTTC. The entire variable domain, with the rest obtained from reference TRBV19 and TRBJ2-7, is as follows: DGGITQSPKYLFRKEGQNVTLSCEQNLNHDAMYWYRQDPGQGLRLIYYSQIVNDFQKGDIAEGYSVSREKKESFPLTVTSAQKNPTAFYLCASSIKGADYEQYFGPGTRLTVT.

This clone was counted once. The genes are TRBV5-1 and TRBJ2-3; no definite D call. The CDR3 has 13 residues. Trimming removed 4 bases at V and 4 bases at J, with 10 bases between. CDR1 is SGHRS and CDR2 is YFSETQ in the germline V gene. CDR3 coding DNA: TGCGCCAGCAGCCCACACAATCCAGATACGCAGTATTTT. Its protein product is CASSPHNPDTQYF.

CDR3 sequence reads: CASSLYLGTSRKETQYF. CDR3 DNA sequence: TGTGCCAGCAGCTTGTACCTGGGGACTTCACGAAAAGAGACCCAGTACTTC. This chain connects TRBV5-4 to TRBJ2-5, with a possible D match to TRBD2 (6 bases). V was clipped by 1 base and J by 3 bases, with 19 bases between them. CDR1 and CDR2 from the germline V gene are SGHNT and YYREEE (reference sequence). The CDR3 has 17 amino acids.

The chain employs TRBV5-8 and TRBJ2-2, with 8 bases fitting TRBD2. From germline, CDR1 is SGHTS and CDR2 YDEGEE. J was trimmed by 2 bases and V by 0 bases; bases with no gene match: 6. The CDR3 is made up of 17 amino acids. The CDR3 DNA sequence: TGTGCCAGCAGCTTGGGGACTAGCTCGGCCAACACCGGGGAGCTGTTTTTT. Translated: CASSLGTSSANTGELFF.

The chain carries TRBV7-9 and TRBJ2-7, with TRBD1 matching 8 bases. V lost 5 bases and J lost 5; bases outside the gene matches: 5. The CDR3 runs to 13 residues. Germline V gene lookup returns CDR1 SEHNR and CDR2 FQNEAQ (reference sequence). CDR3 DNA sequence: TGTGCCAGCAGCCGGGGACAGGCTCACGAGCAGTACTTC. Translated: CASSRGQAHEQYF.

This clone has just a few counts. The gene calls are TRBV24-1 and TRBJ2-2; D may be TRBD2 (6 bases). The V end lost 7 bases, the J end lost 2 bases, and 10 bases lay between the germline ends. Germline-derived CDR1 and CDR2 are KGHDR and SFDVKD. The CDR3 sequence is 14 residues long. This CDR3 reads CATSRDFNTGELFF. The CDR3 nucleotides are TGTGCCACCAGCCGGGACTTCAACACCGGGGAGCTGTTTTTT.

CDR3 loop: CASRPSGSSSEQYF. Written as DNA, the CDR3 is TGTGCCAGCAGACCTAGCGGGAGCAGCTCCGAGCAGTACTTC. The genes are TRBV6-2 or TRBV6-3 and TRBJ2-7; 10 bases match TRBD2. V lost 6 bases, J lost 6 bases, and 8 bases stayed unmatched. The CDR3 covers 14 residues. From germline, CDR1 is MNHEY and CDR2 SVGEGT.

This sequence joins TRBV5-1 and TRBJ1-1; TRBD1 might be the D (5 bases). CDR3 size: 17 residues. Germline V CDR1 and CDR2: SGHRS, YFSETQ. The V gene lost 0 bases and the J gene lost 1 base, with 16 bases spanning the gap. The CDR3 DNA sequence: TGCGCCAGCAGCTTGGCTAGCCTCAGGGCTACGAACACTGAAGCTTTCTTT. Its translation is CASSLASLRATNTEAFF.

The V call is TRBV5-5, the J call TRBJ2-1; 7 bases agree with TRBD1. The ends lost 4 bases at V and 3 bases at J; junction bases unmatched: 22. This CDR3 has 20 amino acids. Germline assignment: CDR1 SGHKS and CDR2 YYEKEE (reference sequence). CDR3 DNA: TGTGCCAGCAGCACGTCAGGGGCTGCCGGGACAGCGTGGGGCTACAATGAGCAGTTCTTC. It encodes CASSTSGAAGTAWGYNEQFF.

The DNA of the CDR3 is TGTGCCAGCAGCTTAGCAGGGGCGGGCAATCAGCCCCAGCATTTT. Amino acid sequence: CASSLAGAGNQPQHF. The rearrangement joins TRBV7-2 to TRBJ1-5, with D perhaps matching TRBD1 (5 bases). Trimming pared 0 bases from V and 2 bases from J, leaving 8 bases between. The CDR3 is 15 residues long. Germline lookup yields CDR1 SGHTA and CDR2 FQGNSA.

The V call is TRBV7-9, the J call TRBJ1-1; D gene unclear. Deletions cut 1 base from V and 6 bases from J, with 6 bases between. There are 12 residues in the CDR3. Germline values: CDR1 SEHNR, CDR2 FQNEAQ (reference sequence). CDR3 region: CASSLVRAEAFF. CDR3 nucleotide sequence: TGTGCCAGCAGCTTAGTGCGCGCTGAAGCTTTCTTT.

This chain joins TRBV2 and TRBJ1-6; the D gene is possibly TRBD1 (6 bases). Per germline, CDR1 SNHLY and CDR2 FYNNEI. CDR3 length equals 13 residues. V lost 7 bases and J lost 7, with 11 bases in between. The CDR3 DNA follows: TGTGCCAGCAAGGCAGGGGCAAATTCACCCCTCCACTTT. Translating gives CASKAGANSPLHF.

In this sample, this clone turned up a few times. This chain connects TRBV6-2 or TRBV6-3 to TRBJ2-3, with 9 positions matching TRBD2. V lost 3 bases and J lost 3; bases outside the gene matches: 4. Germline V CDR1 and CDR2: MNHEY, SVGEGT. This CDR3 contains 15 residues. The CDR3 DNA follows: TGTGCCAGCAGTTATGACAGCGGGGGGACAGATACGCAGTATTTT. Translated, it gives CASSYDSGGTDTQYF.

This clone appeared once. The V and J genes are TRBV5-6 and TRBJ1-3; D remains ambiguous. The CDR3 is 12 amino acids. The germline V gene encodes CDR1 SGHDT and CDR2 YYEEEE. Trimming left V 2 bases short and J 8 bases short, with 8 bases between. The CDR3 DNA reads as TGTGCCAGCAGCTTCCTTGGGTACACCATATATTTT. This gives the protein CASSFLGYTIYF.

The gene calls are TRBV7-9 and TRBJ1-2, with D perhaps matching TRBD1 (6 bases). Between the trimmed V and J ends, which lost 3 bases and 4 bases, there was a span of 12 bases. Germline loops: CDR1 SEHNR, CDR2 FQNEAQ (reference sequence). The CDR3 extends over 14 amino acids. As DNA, the CDR3 is TGTGCCAGCAGCTTTCCGGGACAAGGCTATGGCTACACCTTC. It codes for CASSFPGQGYGYTF. Filled out from reference TRBV7-9 and TRBJ1-2, the complete variable domain reads DTGVSQNPRHKITKRGQNVTFRCDPISEHNRLYWYRQTLGQGPEFLTYFQNEAQLEKSRLLSDRFSAERPKGSFSTLEIQRTEQGDSAMYLCASSFPGQGYGYTFGSGTRLTVV.

This chain uses TRBV7-2 with TRBJ2-7; D might be TRBD2 (5 bases). The CDR3 loop spans 16 amino acids. Germline V gives CDR1 SGHTA, CDR2 FQGNSA. With 1 base removed from V and 2 bases from J, the gap between germline ends came to 15 bases. The CDR3 DNA sequence: TGTGCCAGCAGCTTAGTAGAGGGCGGAGGCCCCTACGAGCAGTACTTC. Residues: CASSLVEGGGPYEQYF.

This chain uses TRBV6-5 with TRBJ1-1; 7 bases line up with TRBD1. Losses at the gene ends were 11 bases for V and 3 bases for J; bases not matched to a gene: 6. CDR1 is MNHEY, CDR2 SVGAGI, per germline. The CDR3 spans 12 residues. CDR3 nucleotide sequence: TGTGCCGTAAACAGGGGAGACACTGAAGCTTTCTTT. This sequence encodes CAVNRGDTEAFF.

The genes are TRBV23-1 and TRBJ2-1, with D perhaps being TRBD1 or TRBD2 (5 bases each). TRBV23-1 is recorded as an ORF, its role being uncertain. Trimming took off 6 bases at V and 8 bases at J, with 14 bases between the two ends. The CDR3 totals 13 residues. Written as DNA, the CDR3 is TGCGCCAGCAGCCAAGGGCCGGGACATGAGCAGTTCTTC. Protein product: CASSQGPGHEQFF.

The V and J genes are TRBV6-5 and TRBJ1-1; D is unresolved. Germline loops: CDR1 MNHEY, CDR2 SVGAGI. The V end lost 8 bases, the J end lost 0 bases, and 7 bases lay between the germline ends. The CDR3 is 12 amino acids. CDR3 protein: CASGVLNTEAFF. The CDR3 DNA reads TGTGCCAGCGGGGTTCTGAACACTGAAGCTTTCTTT.